The 20 T cell receptor beta chains below all came from one sample that was sequenced in a study of molecular identifiers for immune sequencing clone quantification. TCRdb passed the PCR reads through MiXCR, listing each CDR3 protein once. The sample records under 350,000 distinct CDR3 sequences, roughly 23% being singletons. What was sequenced was naive CD8+ T cells from blood, with Jurkat cell RNA spiked in. Subset in this sample: FACS-sorted CD8+CD4-CCR7+CD45RA+ naive T cells. Receptors were obtained from a human donor in good health. Some libraries in this study had Jurkat cell RNA spiked in.

This clonotype was observed a handful of times. The chain combines TRBV10-3 with TRBJ1-5, with D perhaps matching TRBD1 (6 bases). V lost 9 bases, J lost 0 bases, and 18 bases lay in between. Per the germline V gene, CDR1 is ENHRY and CDR2 is SYGVKD. This CDR3 spans 16 amino acids. The CDR3 nucleotides are TGTGCCATTTCGCCACAGGGCCCTTATAGCAATCAGCCCCAGCATTTT. It translates to CAISPQGPYSNQPQHF.

The chain has TRBV12-3 or TRBV12-4 and TRBJ2-7; D may match TRBD1 or TRBD2 (5 bases each). The CDR3 has 13 residues. V was cut by 7 bases and J by 5 bases, with 15 bases left in between. CDR3 in DNA: TGTGCCAGCAAGCTCACCGGGGCTAACGAGCAGTACTTC. It translates to CASKLTGANEQYF.

Worth noting for this clonotype: One junction end does not reproduce the germline sequence, and a read error may be involved. The V gene is TRBV30, the J gene TRBJ2-7; D gene ambiguous. This CDR3 has 14 residues. The germline gives CDR1 GTSNPN, CDR2 SVGIG (reference sequence). In DNA, the CDR3 is TGTGCCTGGAGTCAGGTGACGGGCACCTACGACCAGTACTTC. Translated, it gives CAWSQVTGTYDQYF.

The genes are TRBV7-9 and TRBJ2-3; 7 positions match TRBD2. This CDR3 has 15 residues. V shed 3 bases, J shed 0 bases, and the junction held 3 bases outside the gene matches. Germline V gives CDR1 SEHNR, CDR2 FQNEAQ (reference sequence). CDR3: CASSFSGASTDTQYF. The CDR3 DNA reads as TGTGCCAGCAGCTTCAGCGGGGCAAGCACAGATACGCAGTATTTT. The whole variable domain, filled in from reference TRBV7-9 and TRBJ2-3, reads DTGVSQNPRHKITKRGQNVTFRCDPISEHNRLYWYRQTLGQGPEFLTYFQNEAQLEKSRLLSDRFSAERPKGSFSTLEIQRTEQGDSAMYLCASSFSGASTDTQYFGPGTRLTVL.

This clonotype was seen more than once but under ten times. This chain links TRBV12-5 with TRBJ2-5; D gene ambiguous. This CDR3 comprises 14 residues. Germline CDR1 reads LGHNT; CDR2 reads FRNRAP. Trimming took 6 bases from V and 3 from J, leaving 14 bases between them. For the CDR3, the DNA is TGTGCTAGTGGACCCGACCTCCGCGAAGAGACCCAGTACTTC. Translated, it gives CASGPDLREETQYF.

The chain combines TRBV9 with TRBJ2-3, with D hard to call. This CDR3 has 13 residues. Deletions cut 4 bases from V and 4 bases from J, with 10 bases between. Looked up from germline, CDR1 is SGDLS and CDR2 is YYNGEE. As DNA, the CDR3 is TGTGCCAGCAGCAGGATGACGCCAGATACGCAGTATTTT. Encoded protein: CASSRMTPDTQYF.

V gene TRBV7-2 combines with J gene TRBJ2-5, with D possibly being TRBD1 (5 bases). The CDR3 extends over 14 amino acids. With 2 bases removed from V and 2 bases from J, the gap between germline ends came to 9 bases. Per germline, CDR1 SGHTA and CDR2 FQGNSA. CDR3 protein: CASSLWGLQETQYF. CDR3 nucleotide sequence: TGTGCCAGCAGCTTATGGGGCTTACAAGAGACCCAGTACTTC. Filled out from reference TRBV7-2 and TRBJ2-5, the complete variable domain reads GAGVSQSPSNKVTEKGKDVELRCDPISGHTALYWYRQSLGQGLEFLIYFQGNSAPDKSGLPSDRFSAERTGGSVSTLTIQRTQQEDSAVYLCASSLWGLQETQYFGPGTRLLVL.

This clonotype has ten or more counts. This sequence joins TRBV5-4 and TRBJ2-5; D is possibly TRBD1 (6 bases). V was shortened by 0 bases and J by 6 bases, with 9 bases between the two germline ends. CDR3 size: 13 residues. Germline loops: CDR1 SGHNT, CDR2 YYREEE (reference sequence). The DNA of the CDR3 is TGTGCCAGCAGCTTGGCAGGGGAACAGACCCAGTACTTC. It is translated as CASSLAGEQTQYF.

This clonotype was observed many times. This chain joins TRBV3-1 and TRBJ2-7; weak D call: TRBD2 (6 bases). V lost 4 bases, J lost 3 bases, and 16 bases lay in between. Per germline, CDR1 LGHDT and CDR2 YNNKEL (reference sequence). The CDR3 has 15 residues. This CDR3 reads CASSLGGLGGYEQYF. In nucleotides, the CDR3 is TGTGCCAGCAGCCTGGGGGGACTGGGAGGCTACGAGCAGTACTTC.

The rearrangement uses TRBV11-2 and TRBJ2-3, with a tentative D call TRBD2 (6 bases). The CDR3 totals 15 residues. Germline CDR1 is SGHAT and CDR2 is FQNNGV. Between the trimmed V and J ends, which lost 8 bases and 5 bases, there was a span of 20 bases. Here the CDR3 reads CASDQTTGDEDTQYF. The CDR3 DNA follows: TGTGCCAGCGATCAGACAACGGGAGATGAAGATACGCAGTATTTT.

This chain uses TRBV29-1 with TRBJ2-2; 10 positions match TRBD1. Germline V gives CDR1 SQVTM, CDR2 ANQGSEA. This CDR3 is 15 amino acids long. Losses at the gene ends were 1 base for V and 4 bases for J; bases not matched to a gene: 3. The CDR3 sequence is CSVEGTGGITGELFF. The CDR3 region has the DNA TGCAGCGTTGAAGGGACAGGGGGTATCACCGGGGAGCTGTTTTTT.

This clonotype was seen at least ten times. The rearrangement uses TRBV7-9 and TRBJ2-4; TRBD1 agrees at 7 bases. Trimming cost V 5 bases and J 6 bases; bases outside gene matches: 4. The CDR3 length is 13 residues. From germline, CDR1 is SEHNR and CDR2 FQNEAQ (reference sequence). The CDR3: CASSGRQGNIQYF. The CDR3 nucleotides are TGTGCCAGCAGCGGCCGACAGGGAAACATTCAGTACTTC. Complete variable domain (other parts from reference TRBV7-9 and TRBJ2-4): DTGVSQNPRHKITKRGQNVTFRCDPISEHNRLYWYRQTLGQGPEFLTYFQNEAQLEKSRLLSDRFSAERPKGSFSTLEIQRTEQGDSAMYLCASSGRQGNIQYFGAGTRLSVL.

This clonotype was detected only a few times. This rearrangement joins TRBV5-6 to TRBJ2-5, with TRBD1 matching over 7 bases. The CDR3 sequence is 14 residues long. V trimming: 6 bases; J trimming: 5 bases; junction bases outside the gene matches: 10. Germline assignment: CDR1 SGHDT and CDR2 YYEEEE. The CDR3 reads CASIAQGYRETQYF. CDR3 nucleotide sequence: TGTGCCAGCATTGCACAGGGGTATCGGGAGACCCAGTACTTC.

The V call is TRBV9, the J call TRBJ2-3; 7 bases map to TRBD2. Per the germline V gene, CDR1 is SGDLS and CDR2 is YYNGEE. The J segment lost 3 bases and the V segment lost 0 bases, leaving 7 bases of the junction unmatched. CDR3 length: 16 amino acids. CDR3 bases: TGTGCCAGCAGCGTAGGACTAGCTTCTTGGACAGATACGCAGTATTTT. Translation: CASSVGLASWTDTQYF.

This clonotype was observed a handful of times. The chain recombines TRBV12-3 or TRBV12-4 with TRBJ2-2; 8 positions match TRBD1. This CDR3 contains 15 residues. With V trimmed by 5 bases and J by 1 base, 3 bases remained unmatched. The DNA of the CDR3 is TGTGCCAGCAGTCTCGACAGGGGGAACACCGGGGAGCTGTTTTTT. Its translation: CASSLDRGNTGELFF.

The sample holds many counts of this clonotype. The genes are TRBV9 and TRBJ1-3; D is uncertain. Germline-derived CDR1 and CDR2 are SGDLS and YYNGEE. The V gene lost 8 bases and the J gene lost 0 bases, with 9 bases spanning the gap. The CDR3 covers 13 residues. Here the CDR3 reads CASKGGSGNTIYF. The CDR3 DNA sequence: TGTGCCAGTAAGGGAGGCTCTGGAAACACCATATATTTT.

This clonotype was counted at least ten times. This chain connects TRBV29-1 to TRBJ2-3, with D perhaps given as TRBD1 or TRBD2 (5 bases each). V was pared by 7 bases and J by 4 bases, with 15 bases between. Germline lookup yields CDR1 SQVTM and CDR2 ANQGSEA. The CDR3 has 13 amino acids. The CDR3 nucleotides read TGCAGCGCCCGGGGAATGGGGCCAGATACGCAGTATTTT. Amino acid sequence: CSARGMGPDTQYF.

On this clonotype itself: A much larger clone lies a single base off, so this may be a read error. The rearrangement joins TRBV7-9 to TRBJ1-1; 8 positions match TRBD1. With 1 base clipped from V and 1 base from J, the junction kept 8 bases outside the gene matches. Per the germline V gene, CDR1 is SEHNR and CDR2 is FQNEAQ (reference sequence). CDR3 length: 17 amino acids. CDR3 amino acids: CASSLGGRQGQNTEAFF. In DNA form, the CDR3 reads TGTGCCAGCAGCTTAGGGGGCAGACAGGGGCAGAACACTGAAGCTTTCTTT.

This clonotype is a singleton in its sample. Given a much more abundant clone one base away, this may be a read error. V gene TRBV19 combines with J gene TRBJ2-3, with D possibly TRBD2 on 5 matching bases. The CDR3 is 14 residues long. Germline V gene sequence: CDR1 LNHDA, CDR2 SQIVND (reference sequence). V was clipped by 6 bases and J by 1 base, with 11 bases between them. The CDR3 here is CASSPYGGTDTQYF. The CDR3 DNA follows: TGTGCCAGTAGCCCCTACGGGGGCACAGATACGCAGTATTTT.

The V and J genes are TRBV6-5 and TRBJ2-2, with D perhaps matching TRBD1 (5 bases). The CDR3 extends over 15 amino acids. Trimming removed 0 bases at V and 4 bases at J, with 9 bases between. Looked up from germline, CDR1 is MNHEY and CDR2 is SVGAGI. The CDR3, as DNA: TGTGCCAGCAGTTACTCGTTTCAGGGCACCGGGGAGCTGTTTTTT. Protein sequence: CASSYSFQGTGELFF.